Given below is one T cell receptor beta chain in context. The CDR3 spans 14 residues. Germline V gives CDR1 ENHRY, CDR2 SYGVKD. V was clipped by 3 bases and J by 2 bases; unmatched bases: 3. The record originates from a study of control samples from healthy donors and cancer patients. The table came from immunoSEQ multiplex PCR; TCRdb's copy has only in-frame clones and leaves some out. The table records about 100,000 clones, over 80% of them present only once. This TCR came from a young man in good health. Specimen: blood. The chain links TRBV10-3 to TRBJ2-7; 8 bases line up with TRBD1. The CDR3 is CAISDGTGTYEQYF. Here the CDR3 DNA reads TGTGCCATCAGTGATGGGACAGGAACCTACGAGCAGTACTTC.